Listed here are 25 T cell receptor beta chains from one sample, sequenced in a study of T cells in Graves' hyperthyroidism and ophthalmopathy. Researchers took RNA transcripts and amplified the TCR beta CDR3 regions from them. HTBI primers drove first-round RT-PCR of the TCR CDR3. Each CDR3 protein gets one entry after TCRdb re-called the multiplex PCR reads with MiXCR. The table has hundreds of thousands of distinct CDR3 sequences, about two fifths seen once. Sequenced material: blood. The receptors come from a man younger than 35 with Graves' hyperthyroidism.

Concerning this clonotype itself: Likely a read error: the CDR3 ends without its conserved phenylalanine or tryptophan. The CDR3 sequence: CSAPPTSVGETQYS. Here the CDR3 DNA reads TGCAGTGCTCCCCCGACTAGCGTTGGAGAGACCCAGTACTCC. The gene calls are TRBV20-1 and TRBJ2-5; the match to TRBD2 covers 8 bases. The CDR3 has 14 residues. Trimming removed 5 bases from V and 4 bases from J; junction bases left unmatched: 9. Germline CDR1 reads DFQATT; CDR2 reads SNEGSKA (reference sequence).

In its sample, this clonotype was seen once. This rearrangement joins TRBV9 to TRBJ2-7; perhaps D is TRBD1 or TRBD2 (5 bases each). The V end was cut by 3 bases, the J end by 1 base, with 17 bases between. This CDR3 has 16 amino acids. Germline assignment: CDR1 SGDLS and CDR2 YYNGEE. CDR3 sequence (DNA): TGTGCCAGCAGCGACTCGCCGGGACCGAGTTCCTACGAGCAGTACTTC. It is translated as CASSDSPGPSSYEQYF.

This chain connects TRBV4-3 to TRBJ1-1; 11 positions agree with TRBD1. The CDR3 is 15 residues long. After removal of 3 bases from V and 5 bases from J, the junction contained 5 bases not matched to a gene. The germline CDR1 and CDR2 sequences are LGHNA and YSLEER. CDR3 in amino acids: CASSQGQGEGTEAFF. CDR3 nucleotide sequence: TGCGCCAGCAGCCAGGGACAGGGGGAAGGGACTGAAGCTTTCTTT.

This clonotype was detected ten times or more. The rearrangement links TRBV29-1 to TRBJ1-1; maybe TRBD1 (5 bases). The CDR3 contains 13 residues. V lost 4 bases to trimming and J lost 0 bases, with 9 bases between them. Germline CDR1 is SQVTM and CDR2 is ANQGSEA. The CDR3 region is CSVGKTVNTEAFF. DNA for the CDR3: TGCAGCGTTGGGAAGACAGTGAACACTGAAGCTTTCTTT.

The chain combines TRBV20-1 with TRBJ2-2; no clear D gene. The length of the CDR3 is 15 residues. V dropped 1 base and J dropped 1 base, with 10 bases sitting between them. CDR1 and CDR2 from the germline V gene are DFQATT and SNEGSKA (reference sequence). CDR3 sequence: CSARGPPGNTGELFF. Here the CDR3 DNA reads TGCAGTGCTAGAGGGCCCCCGGGGAACACCGGGGAGCTGTTTTTT.

The V and J genes are TRBV10-3 and TRBJ1-2, with D uncertain. Germline CDR1 is ENHRY and CDR2 is SYGVKD. V was shortened by 6 bases and J by 5 bases, with 7 bases between the two germline ends. This CDR3 is built from 11 residues. The CDR3 spells CAISMGYGYTF. CDR3 bases: TGTGCCATCAGCATGGGTTATGGCTACACCTTC.

V and J are TRBV12-3 or TRBV12-4 and TRBJ1-1; D remains unclear. V lost 6 bases to trimming and J lost 1 base, with 12 bases between them. This CDR3 spans 14 amino acids. The CDR3 reads CASSHGSTNTEAFF. DNA of the CDR3: TGTGCCAGCAGCCACGGTTCCACGAACACTGAAGCTTTCTTT.

V is TRBV6-5 and J is TRBJ2-5; D remains ambiguous. The germline gives CDR1 MNHEY, CDR2 SVGAGI. The CDR3 contains 15 residues. V was pared by 4 bases and J by 5 bases, with 17 bases between. CDR3: CASSFIPRIPETQYF. The CDR3 DNA reads as TGTGCCAGCAGTTTTATTCCTAGAATCCCCGAGACCCAGTACTTC.

This clonotype has more than one count but fewer than ten. The rearrangement joins TRBV20-1 to TRBJ1-3, with D uncertain. The CDR3 extends over 14 amino acids. The germline V gene has CDR1 DFQATT and CDR2 SNEGSKA (reference sequence). V lost 1 base to trimming and J lost 0 bases, with 7 bases between them. Written as DNA, the CDR3 is TGCAGTGCTAGAGGTCCCACCTCTGGAAACACCATATATTTT. This codes for CSARGPTSGNTIYF.

In this sample, this clonotype turned up many times. The chain carries TRBV7-2 and TRBJ1-2; TRBD1 aligns across 10 bases. Germline loops: CDR1 SGHTA, CDR2 FQGNSA. The CDR3 consists of 17 residues. Unmatched junction bases numbered 12, after V lost 5 bases and J lost 3 bases. Written as DNA, the CDR3 is TGTGCCAGCAGCACCCCGGGACAGGGGTATACTTACTATGGCTACACCTTC. It translates to CASSTPGQGYTYYGYTF.

The chain carries TRBV20-1 and TRBJ2-7; the match to TRBD2 covers 7 bases. The CDR3 covers 13 residues. Germline CDR1 DFQATT, CDR2 SNEGSKA (reference sequence). The V and J ends lost 6 bases and 3 bases, in that order; junction bases with no gene match: 8. CDR3 loop: CSAAGTTNYEQYF. CDR3 coding DNA: TGCAGTGCCGCCGGGACTACCAACTACGAGCAGTACTTC.

V is TRBV7-9 and J is TRBJ2-7, with 12 bases fitting TRBD1. Germline lookup yields CDR1 SEHNR and CDR2 FQNEAQ (reference sequence). The CDR3 is made up of 14 amino acids. For the CDR3, the DNA is TGTGCTGGGGGGGGGACAGGGGGCTCGTACGAGCAGTACTTC. Protein product: CAGGGTGGSYEQYF.

With respect to this clonotype: Possible read error: a much larger clone is one base away. The rearrangement joins TRBV7-2 to TRBJ2-5; D uncertain. Germline lookup yields CDR1 SGHTA and CDR2 FQGNSA. This CDR3 has 14 amino acids. V was pared by 0 bases and J by 5 bases, with 10 bases between. The CDR3 nucleotides are TGTGCCAGCAGCTTAGCAGGGCTCGCCGAGACCCAGTACTTC. Translation gives CASSLAGLAETQYF.

This chain uses TRBV7-8 with TRBJ2-7; D call uncertain. Per germline, CDR1 SGHVS and CDR2 FQNEAQ. This CDR3 spans 18 amino acids. The V and J ends lost 2 bases and 7 bases respectively, with 27 bases between them. The DNA for the CDR3 is TGTGCCAGCAGCTTAATTGCGCCATCGGCGGACCCCTCGAGAGAGCAGTACTTC. This codes for CASSLIAPSADPSREQYF. The entire variable domain, with the rest obtained from reference TRBV7-8 and TRBJ2-7, is as follows: GAGVSQSPRYKVAKRGQDVALRCDPISGHVSLFWYQQALGQGPEFLTYFQNEAQLDKSGLPSDRFFAERPEGSVSTLKIQRTQQEDSAVYLCASSLIAPSADPSREQYFGPGTRLTVT.

CDR3 nucleotides: TGTGCCAGCAGTTTTTACAGGGTCATCCGTAACACTGAAGCTTTCTTT. It is translated as CASSFYRVIRNTEAFF. This chain uses TRBV7-9 with TRBJ1-1; tentative D call: TRBD1 (6 bases). This CDR3 has 16 amino acids. Trimming pared 6 bases from V and 2 bases from J, leaving 19 bases between. The germline V gene has CDR1 SEHNR and CDR2 FQNEAQ (reference sequence).

This clonotype was observed a few times. V gene TRBV4-1 combines with J gene TRBJ1-1; D is possibly TRBD1 (6 bases). This CDR3 spans 15 amino acids. With 2 bases removed from V and 5 bases from J, the gap between germline ends came to 15 bases. Germline V lookup: CDR1 MGHRA, CDR2 YSYEKL. The CDR3 sequence is CASSQTGKGRTEAFF. For the CDR3, the DNA is TGCGCCAGCAGCCAAACAGGGAAAGGTAGGACTGAAGCTTTCTTT.

V and J are TRBV2 and TRBJ2-5; D unresolved. Germline V gene lookup returns CDR1 SNHLY and CDR2 FYNNEI. CDR3 length: 13 amino acids. V was shortened by 2 bases and J by 3 bases, with 7 bases between the two germline ends. CDR3 sequence (DNA): TGTGCCAGCAGTGAAAGGGTAGAAGAGACCCAGTACTTC. This translates into CASSERVEETQYF. The variable domain in full, completed from reference TRBV2 and TRBJ2-5, reads EPEVTQTPSHQVTQMGQEVILRCVPISNHLYFYWYRQILGQKVEFLVSFYNNEISEKSEIFDDQFSVERPDGSNFTLKIRSTKLEDSAMYFCASSERVEETQYFGPGTRLLVL.

This clonotype has a count of ten or more. The chain has TRBV11-2 and TRBJ1-4, with no clear D. Germline assignment: CDR1 SGHAT and CDR2 FQNNGV. The CDR3 contains 13 residues. The V gene lost 5 bases and the J gene lost 8 bases, with 12 bases spanning the gap. The CDR3 protein is CASSMAFGEKLFF. The CDR3, as DNA: TGTGCCAGCAGCATGGCCTTTGGAGAAAAACTGTTTTTT.

Ten or more counts support this clonotype. The rearrangement links TRBV7-2 to TRBJ2-5; D call uncertain. This CDR3 contains 15 residues. Germline assignment: CDR1 SGHTA and CDR2 FQGNSA. The ends were cut back, 1 base at V and 7 bases at J, with 16 bases in the middle. The CDR3 is CASSLDRVGAGTQYF. DNA of the CDR3: TGTGCCAGCAGCTTAGATCGCGTGGGCGCAGGGACCCAGTACTTC.

This clonotype was recorded many times. V and J are TRBV19 and TRBJ1-5, with no clear D. The CDR3 has 16 amino acids. V was shortened by 5 bases and J by 2 bases, with 16 bases between the two germline ends. Germline V gene data show CDR1 as LNHDA and CDR2 as SQIVND (reference sequence). In DNA form, the CDR3 reads TGTGCCAGTAGTCTTACAGCCCTTGGGGGCAATCAGCCCCAGCATTTT. Translated: CASSLTALGGNQPQHF. Combining the CDR3 with reference TRBV19 and TRBJ1-5 gives the whole variable domain DGGITQSPKYLFRKEGQNVTLSCEQNLNHDAMYWYRQDPGQGLRLIYYSQIVNDFQKGDIAEGYSVSREKKESFPLTVTSAQKNPTAFYLCASSLTALGGNQPQHFGDGTRLSIL.

This chain joins TRBV2 and TRBJ1-2; no clear D gene. CDR3 size: 8 residues. V lost 2 bases and J 12 bases, leaving 1 base between the germline ends. The germline V gene encodes CDR1 SNHLY and CDR2 FYNNEI. This CDR3 is CASSENTF. As DNA, the CDR3 is TGTGCCAGCAGTGAAAACACCTTC.

The sample holds many counts of this clonotype. The V and J genes are TRBV4-3 and TRBJ1-6; 7 nucleotides align to TRBD1. The CDR3 consists of 16 residues. Unmatched junction bases numbered 8, after V lost 0 bases and J lost 9 bases. Germline V gene sequence: CDR1 LGHNA, CDR2 YSLEER. Here the CDR3 reads CASSQDIRTGGSPLHF. The CDR3 DNA is TGCGCCAGCAGCCAAGATATCCGGACAGGTGGTTCACCCCTCCACTTT.

This clonotype was seen at least ten times. V is TRBV15 and J is TRBJ2-7; D is perhaps TRBD2 (5 bases). Germline V gene data show CDR1 as LNHNV and CDR2 as YYDKDF (reference sequence). Trimming took 2 bases from V and 3 from J, leaving 14 bases between them. This CDR3 has 15 amino acids. CDR3 residues: CATSRSSGRGYEQYF. In DNA form, the CDR3 reads TGTGCCACCAGCAGATCAAGTGGGAGAGGCTACGAGCAGTACTTC.

This clonotype came up a few times. The gene calls are TRBV20-1 and TRBJ1-1; TRBD1 might be the D (6 bases). V was cut by 1 base and J by 2 bases, with 11 bases left in between. This CDR3 contains 14 residues. Germline V lookup: CDR1 DFQATT, CDR2 SNEGSKA (reference sequence). CDR3 in DNA: TGCAGTGCTAGAGCCGACAGGCAAAACACTGAAGCTTTCTTT. Amino acid sequence: CSARADRQNTEAFF.

The chain links TRBV20-1 to TRBJ2-7; 7 bases line up with TRBD1. The ends lost 8 bases at V and 3 bases at J; junction bases unmatched: 4. The germline V gene encodes CDR1 DFQATT and CDR2 SNEGSKA (reference sequence). The CDR3 contains 11 residues. CDR3 residues: CSTGTDYEQYF. DNA for the CDR3: TGCAGTACTGGGACAGACTACGAGCAGTACTTC.